This T cell receptor beta chain emerged from a study of early T cells in non-severe SARS-CoV-2 infection. MiXCR, applied by TCRdb to the 5' RACE reads, yields one record per CDR3 protein. The table records about 83,000 distinct CDR3 sequences, 9% to 15% of them present only once. The CDR3 consists of 14 residues. Trimming shortened V by 0 bases and J by 8 bases, and 14 bases separated the two germline ends. Germline V gene sequence: CDR1 SGDLS, CDR2 YYNGEE. This clonotype occurred a few times. What was sequenced was whole blood. The sequence was obtained from an adult who was a healthcare worker with PCR-confirmed SARS-CoV-2 infection or an uninfected control (not recorded which). The chain employs TRBV9 and TRBJ1-2; possible D gene TRBD1, 5 bases. CDR3 sequence (DNA): TGTGCCAGCAGCGTAGTGCAGGGAATGCAGGGCTACACCTTC. Protein: CASSVVQGMQGYTF.